This record covers a single TCR beta chain. Study processing details: Each donor had about 100,000 to nearly 550,000 clonotypes. TCRdb analysed the 5' RACE reads with MiXCR anew, one entry per CDR3 protein. The V and J calls and clone size come from TCRdb's table, not from the authors' own analysis. The profile shows hundreds of thousands of distinct CDR3 sequences, around 30% of them singletons. The data stem from a study of identical twins' blood T cells. The three twin pairs were reared together, likely meeting the same infections. Trimming left V 2 bases short and J 12 bases short, with 8 bases between. The CDR3 loop spans 11 amino acids. Germline lookup yields CDR1 MNHEY and CDR2 SVGEGT.

Material for sequencing was PBMCs. The rearrangement joins TRBV6-2 or TRBV6-3 to TRBJ2-1, with D unresolved. The source of this sequence is a woman aged 18 to 50 in good health. The CDR3 here is CASSYAEVQFF. The CDR3 nucleotides are TGTGCCAGCAGTTACGCGGAAGTGCAGTTCTTC.